This T cell receptor (beta chain) derives from a study of beta chain features in type 1 diabetes. Findings and caveats of the study: Moderately but significantly shorter TCRB CDR3s were found in Type 1 diabetes patients in all four CD4+ subsets. In patients and controls equally, PCR might favor templates that are shorter.

Germline lookup yields CDR1 SGHNT and CDR2 YYREEE (reference sequence). Trimming pared 4 bases from V and 7 bases from J, leaving 9 bases between. This CDR3 comprises 12 residues. Sorted cells reached over 95% purity in every population. The sequenced template was cDNA made from the entire isolated RNA. About 3.57 million reads, on average, came from each naive, central memory and regulatory T cell sample. Clones were read by immunoSEQ multiplex PCR, and TCRdb kept only the in-frame ones, dropping some. The sample records hundreds of thousands of clones, more than 9.5% being singletons. This clone was counted between two and nine times. The antigen remains undetermined.

The sequencing sample was made of naive CD4+ T cells from blood. The rearrangement joins TRBV5-4 to TRBJ2-1; D ambiguous. This receptor was obtained from a woman in her 30s in good health. The CDR3 DNA is TGTGCCAGCAGCCAGACTGATAATGAGCAGTTCTTC. It is translated as CASSQTDNEQFF.